This T cell receptor (beta chain) stems from a study of T cell responses to AZD1222 COVID-19 vaccine. The germline V gene encodes CDR1 MGHRA and CDR2 YSYEKL. The CDR3 runs 15 residues. With 1 base removed from V and 2 bases from J, the gap between germline ends came to 12 bases. The repertoire was sequenced with immunoSEQ multiplex PCR; TCRdb's copy has only in-frame clones and lacks some. Of 120,000 to 150,000 clones listed, more than 70% are singletons. The TCR was taken from an adult in good health. The rearrangement uses TRBV4-1 and TRBJ2-7; D unclear. This specimen was peripheral blood, taken on day 0 of AZD1222 vaccination. The CDR3 loop reads CASSQGIQRTYEQYF. The CDR3, as DNA: TGCGCCAGCAGCCAAGGTATACAGAGAACCTACGAGCAGTACTTC.